This T cell receptor (beta chain) was captured by sequencing in a study of glioma-infiltrating T cells after dendritic cell vaccination. The study, taken as a whole, reports: Higher pretreatment TIL content predicted longer progression-free time and survival.

Noted time point: after dendritic cell vaccination, including at tumor progression/relapse. No glioblastoma patient carried an isocitrate dehydrogenase mutation. PBMC were collected before vaccination, two weeks after the third vaccination, and at progression. The protocol was immunoSEQ multiplex PCR, while the TCRdb copy is restricted to in-frame clones and leaves out a portion. The table shows some 90,000 clones, with 75% to 90% occurring only once. This CDR3 has 14 amino acids. Looked up from germline, CDR1 is SEHNR and CDR2 is FQNEAQ (reference sequence). The junction had 1 base not matched to a gene; V was cut back by 0 bases and J by 6 bases. Of note for this clone: Its target is unknown.

V usage is TRBV7-9 and J usage is TRBJ2-7; 11 positions match TRBD2. The sample consisted of blood, taken after dendritic cell vaccination. The source is a human donor with glioblastoma. DNA of the CDR3: TGTGCCAGCAGCTTAGCCGGGACTAGCGGCGAGCAGTACGTC. Protein: CASSLAGTSGEQYV.